A single sample gave rise to the 6 T cell receptor beta chains below, sequenced in a study of blood T cell repertoires in COVID-19. Assay: immunoSEQ multiplex PCR; the TCRdb copy retains only in-frame clones and omits some. There are about 70,000 clones in the sample; 88% occur only once, and 6.4% lies in the top ten. Sequencing was performed on peripheral blood. The receptors originated from a woman in her sixties or seventies with acute or convalescent COVID-19.

A single count supports this clone. Here the CDR3 reads CASSLNRGTEAFF. In DNA, the CDR3 is TGTGCCAGCTCACTAAACAGGGGCACTGAAGCTTTCTTT. The gene calls are TRBV18 and TRBJ1-1; TRBD1 matches at 7 bases. The J segment lost 4 bases and the V segment lost 4 bases, leaving 3 bases of the junction unmatched. The CDR3 runs to 13 residues. The germline V gene encodes CDR1 KGHSH and CDR2 LQKENI.

This clone is a singleton in its sample. The chain carries TRBV9 and TRBJ1-1; possibly TRBD1 for D (5 bases). The CDR3 has 14 residues. Germline V gives CDR1 SGDLS, CDR2 YYNGEE. Trimming cost V 0 bases and J 2 bases, with 8 bases left between them. The CDR3 region has the DNA TGTGCCAGCAGCGTAGGTAGGGGAAACACTGAAGCTTTCTTT. Its translation: CASSVGRGNTEAFF.

This clone was observed a handful of times. The rearrangement uses TRBV14 and TRBJ2-3, with D possibly TRBD1 on 6 matching bases. CDR1 and CDR2 from the germline V gene are SGHDN and FVKESK. Trimming pared 4 bases from V and 1 base from J, leaving 15 bases between. The CDR3 runs 16 residues. The CDR3: CASSRDQGLGTDTQYF. DNA of the CDR3: TGTGCCAGCAGCCGCGACCAGGGGTTGGGCACAGATACGCAGTATTTT.

This clone came up once. The CDR3 nucleotides are TGTGCCAGCAGCTCACGGGACAGCGGAAACACCATATATTTT. Translating it yields CASSSRDSGNTIYF. The genes are TRBV9 and TRBJ1-3, with 7 bases identical to TRBD1. CDR3 length: 14 amino acids. The germline CDR1 and CDR2 sequences are SGDLS and YYNGEE. Trimming removed 4 bases from V and 4 bases from J; junction bases left unmatched: 5.

The chain combines TRBV28 with TRBJ2-5; no firm D call. The CDR3 consists of 15 residues. V was pared by 0 bases and J by 1 base, with 9 bases between. CDR1 and CDR2 (germline): MDHEN, SYDVKM. For the CDR3, the DNA is TGTGCCAGCAGTTTATGGCAGGCCCTCCAAGAGACCCAGTACTTC. Its protein product is CASSLWQALQETQYF. Using reference TRBV28 and TRBJ2-5 for the parts outside the CDR3, the full variable domain is DVKVTQSSRYLVKRTGEKVFLECVQDMDHENMFWYRQDPGLGLRLIYFSYDVKMKEKGDIPEGYSVSREKKERFSLILESASTNQTSMYLCASSLWQALQETQYFGPGTRLLVL.

The rearrangement joins TRBV19 to TRBJ2-1; 10 positions match TRBD2. The CDR3 loop spans 16 amino acids. The J segment lost 4 bases and the V segment lost 4 bases, leaving 7 bases of the junction unmatched. CDR1 and CDR2 from the germline V gene are LNHDA and SQIVND (reference sequence). CDR3 in DNA: TGTGCCAGTAGTACCCGCCTAGCGGGGGTTTACAATGAGCAGTTCTTC. Residues: CASSTRLAGVYNEQFF.